These T cell receptor beta chains were read from a single sample in a study of blood T cell repertoires in COVID-19. Method: immunoSEQ multiplex PCR; TCRdb's copy keeps in-frame clones and lacks some. Here the sample spans about 120,000 clones, over 70% being singletons. The specimen sequenced was peripheral blood. The receptors shown here come from a woman aged 70-85 years with acute or convalescent COVID-19. CDR3s include the opening cysteine and the closing phenylalanine or tryptophan. A D gene is named only where the DNA matches it firmly. Clone sizes are given selectively: once, few, many, or a class where the clone is expanded.

D gene: TRBD2; clone size: -; J gene: TRBJ2-7; V gene: TRBV7-9; CDR3 DNA: TGTGCCAGCAGCCGTCGGGGGGTATCCTACGAGCAGTACTTC; CDR3 protein: CASSRRGVSYEQYF
D gene: -; clone size: -; J gene: TRBJ1-5; V gene: TRBV30; CDR3 DNA: TGTGCCTGGAGTGGGGTGTCCGGCCAGGGCAGTCAGCCCCAGCATTTT; CDR3 protein: CAWSGVSGQGSQPQHF
D gene: TRBD1; clone size: -; J gene: TRBJ2-7; V gene: TRBV28; CDR3 DNA: TGTGCCAGTACCGGGACAGGGGTGTCCTACGAGCAGTACTTC; CDR3 protein: CASTGTGVSYEQYF
D gene: -; clone size: -; J gene: TRBJ1-2; V gene: TRBV12-3/TRBV12-4; CDR3 DNA: TGTGCCAGCAGCCCCGTGGGCTCATACACCTTC; CDR3 protein: CASSPVGSYTF
D gene: -; clone size: many; J gene: TRBJ1-5; V gene: TRBV27; CDR3 DNA: TGTGCCAGCAGACAGGGATCTGGATATAGCAATCAGCCCCAGCATTTT; CDR3 protein: CASRQGSGYSNQPQHF
D gene: -; clone size: -; J gene: TRBJ1-6; V gene: TRBV3-1/TRBV3-2; CDR3 DNA: TGTGCCAGCAGCCAAGTTCGAAGCTCACCCCTCCACTTT; CDR3 protein: CASSQVRSSPLHF
D gene: TRBD2; clone size: -; J gene: TRBJ2-1; V gene: TRBV6-2/TRBV6-3; CDR3 DNA: TGTGCCAGCAGTTCCTTAAGCGGGGGGGACTACAATGAGCAGTTCTTC; CDR3 protein: CASSSLSGGDYNEQFF
D gene: TRBD2; clone size: -; J gene: TRBJ2-7; V gene: TRBV19; CDR3 DNA: TGTGCCAGTAGTAGGTGGCTAGCGGTCTCCTACGAGCAGTACTTC; CDR3 protein: CASSRWLAVSYEQYF
D gene: -; clone size: -; J gene: TRBJ1-5; V gene: TRBV12-3/TRBV12-4; CDR3 DNA: TGTGCCAGCGATTCGGACAGCGGTCAGCCCCAGCATTTT; CDR3 protein: CASDSDSGQPQHF
D gene: TRBD1; clone size: -; J gene: TRBJ1-5; V gene: TRBV28; CDR3 DNA: TGTGCCAGCAGTCGAACAGGGGGCTACAATCAGCCCCAGCATTTT; CDR3 protein: CASSRTGGYNQPQHF
D gene: -; clone size: -; J gene: TRBJ1-3; V gene: TRBV10-3; CDR3 DNA: TGTGCCATGACCCCGGACACTCAAGGAAACACCATATATTTT; CDR3 protein: CAMTPDTQGNTIYF
D gene: -; clone size: -; J gene: TRBJ2-7; V gene: TRBV5-4; CDR3 DNA: TGTGCCAGCAGCTTGGTAACGGGCTACGAGCAGTACTTC; CDR3 protein: CASSLVTGYEQYF
D gene: -; clone size: -; J gene: TRBJ1-2; V gene: TRBV30; CDR3 DNA: TGTGCCTGGAGCTCACCCCCCGGGGGTGGCTACACCTTC; CDR3 protein: CAWSSPPGGGYTF
D gene: TRBD1; clone size: -; J gene: TRBJ1-2; V gene: TRBV7-9; CDR3 DNA: TGTGCCAGCAGCTTGGGACAGAGAGGCTACACCTTC; CDR3 protein: CASSLGQRGYTF
D gene: TRBD1; clone size: -; J gene: TRBJ1-1; V gene: TRBV5-1; CDR3 DNA: TGCGCCAGCAGCTTGGCGGGACAGATCGGGAACACTGAAGCTTTCTTT; CDR3 protein: CASSLAGQIGNTEAFF
D gene: -; clone size: -; J gene: TRBJ1-1; V gene: TRBV7-3; CDR3 DNA: TGTGCCAGCAGCTTAGGGTCGGAGGAAGCTTTCTTT; CDR3 protein: CASSLGSEEAFF
D gene: -; clone size: -; J gene: TRBJ2-1; V gene: TRBV7-2; CDR3 DNA: TGTGCCAGCAGCCGGGGCGGGGTCGGCCTTGAGCAGTTCTTC; CDR3 protein: CASSRGGVGLEQFF
D gene: -; clone size: -; J gene: TRBJ1-2; V gene: TRBV5-5; CDR3 DNA: TGTGCCAGCAGCTGGGACACCAACTATGGCTACACCTTC; CDR3 protein: CASSWDTNYGYTF
D gene: -; clone size: -; J gene: TRBJ1-2; V gene: TRBV9; CDR3 DNA: TGTGCCAGCAGCGCTCCTGGCCGTTACTATGGCTACACCTTC; CDR3 protein: CASSAPGRYYGYTF
D gene: TRBD2; clone size: -; J gene: TRBJ2-1; V gene: TRBV9; CDR3 DNA: TGTGCCAGCAGCCAGACTAGCGGGGGCTACAATGAGCAGTTCTTC; CDR3 protein: CASSQTSGGYNEQFF
D gene: -; clone size: -; J gene: TRBJ2-1; V gene: TRBV9; CDR3 DNA: TGTGCCAGCAGCGGCACAGGGCAATCCTACAATGAGCAGTTCTTC; CDR3 protein: CASSGTGQSYNEQFF
D gene: -; clone size: -; J gene: TRBJ2-1; V gene: TRBV29-1; CDR3 DNA: TGCAGCGTGGGGGACTATGAGCAGTTCTTC; CDR3 protein: CSVGDYEQFF
D gene: TRBD1; clone size: -; J gene: TRBJ2-1; V gene: TRBV4-1; CDR3 DNA: TGCGCCAGCAGCCAAGAGGTCCGGACAGGGGAGCCTTTCTTC; CDR3 protein: CASSQEVRTGEPFF
D gene: TRBD1; clone size: -; J gene: TRBJ1-5; V gene: TRBV19; CDR3 DNA: TGTGCCAGTATAGCCCCCGGGACAGCCCAGCCCCAGCATTTT; CDR3 protein: CASIAPGTAQPQHF
D gene: -; clone size: -; J gene: TRBJ1-4; V gene: TRBV30; CDR3 DNA: TGTGCCTGGAGTGTAGCCACCTATGAAAAACTGTTTTTT; CDR3 protein: CAWSVATYEKLFF
D gene: TRBD1; clone size: -; J gene: TRBJ2-5; V gene: TRBV13; CDR3 DNA: TGTGCCAGCAGCATGACCGGGACAGGGAAAGAGACCCAGTACTTC; CDR3 protein: CASSMTGTGKETQYF
D gene: -; clone size: once; J gene: TRBJ2-1; V gene: TRBV5-1; CDR3 DNA: TGCGCCAGCAGCTTGGACCGCGGGGAGCAGTTCTTC; CDR3 protein: CASSLDRGEQFF
D gene: TRBD1; clone size: -; J gene: TRBJ2-2; V gene: TRBV9; CDR3 DNA: TGTGCCAGCAGCGGAGGACAGGGGGGGACCGGGGAGCTGTTTTTT; CDR3 protein: CASSGGQGGTGELFF
D gene: -; clone size: -; J gene: TRBJ1-1; V gene: TRBV30; CDR3 DNA: TGTGCCTGGAAGGGGGATTCGGCGAACACTGAAGCTTTCTTT; CDR3 protein: CAWKGDSANTEAFF
D gene: -; clone size: -; J gene: TRBJ1-2; V gene: TRBV28; CDR3 DNA: TGTGCCAGCACTACCCCGGGGGGCGCGGTCTATGGCTACACCTTC; CDR3 protein: CASTTPGGAVYGYTF
D gene: TRBD2; clone size: -; J gene: TRBJ2-1; V gene: TRBV7-3; CDR3 DNA: TGTGCCAGCAGCTTAGGGACTAGCGGGGGGAATGAGCAGTTCTTC; CDR3 protein: CASSLGTSGGNEQFF
D gene: -; clone size: -; J gene: TRBJ1-2; V gene: TRBV6-2/TRBV6-3; CDR3 DNA: TGTGCCAGCAGTTATCAGGCCAACAGCGGCTACACCTTC; CDR3 protein: CASSYQANSGYTF
D gene: -; clone size: -; J gene: TRBJ1-1; V gene: TRBV6-5; CDR3 DNA: TGTGCCAGCAGGCTACAGAGTGAAGCTTTCTTT; CDR3 protein: CASRLQSEAFF
D gene: -; clone size: once; J gene: TRBJ1-1; V gene: TRBV30; CDR3 DNA: TGTGCCTGGAGTGTCCCCGGGACAACCAACACTGAAGCTTTCTTT; CDR3 protein: CAWSVPGTTNTEAFF
D gene: -; clone size: -; J gene: TRBJ1-4; V gene: TRBV28; CDR3 DNA: TGTGCCAGCAGCCCAAACCTGGGCTTCGGTGAAAAACTGTTTTTT; CDR3 protein: CASSPNLGFGEKLFF
D gene: -; clone size: -; J gene: TRBJ1-1; V gene: TRBV27; CDR3 DNA: TGTGCCAGCAGGATGGACAGGAACACTGAAGCTTTCTTT; CDR3 protein: CASRMDRNTEAFF
D gene: -; clone size: -; J gene: TRBJ1-5; V gene: TRBV4-1; CDR3 DNA: TGCGCCAGCAGCATGAGGCGCGTTGATCAGCCCCAGCATTTT; CDR3 protein: CASSMRRVDQPQHF
D gene: -; clone size: -; J gene: TRBJ2-7; V gene: TRBV5-1; CDR3 DNA: TGCGCCAGCAGCTTGGCGACAGCGGGCTCCGAGCAGTACTTC; CDR3 protein: CASSLATAGSEQYF
D gene: -; clone size: -; J gene: TRBJ2-1; V gene: TRBV12-3/TRBV12-4; CDR3 DNA: TGTGCCAGCAGTTTGGGGGGGCTGGAGCAGTTCTTC; CDR3 protein: CASSLGGLEQFF
D gene: -; clone size: -; J gene: TRBJ1-2; V gene: TRBV4-1; CDR3 DNA: TGCGCCAGCAGCCAATTTAGGGGGACCTATGGCTACACCTTC; CDR3 protein: CASSQFRGTYGYTF
D gene: -; clone size: -; J gene: TRBJ2-7; V gene: TRBV18; CDR3 DNA: TGTGCCAGCTCACAACAGGGTCACGAGCAGTACTTC; CDR3 protein: CASSQQGHEQYF
D gene: -; clone size: -; J gene: TRBJ2-1; V gene: TRBV28; CDR3 DNA: TGTGCCAGCAGTTTAGCCGCCTCGCAGGGATTTAGTGAGCAGTTCTTC; CDR3 protein: CASSLAASQGFSEQFF
D gene: -; clone size: -; J gene: TRBJ1-2; V gene: TRBV3-1/TRBV3-2; CDR3 DNA: TGTGCCAGCAGCCAAGAGGTGGAGGGCTATGGCTACACCTTC; CDR3 protein: CASSQEVEGYGYTF
D gene: -; clone size: -; J gene: TRBJ2-7; V gene: TRBV7-9; CDR3 DNA: TGTGCCAGCAGCTTATCAGGGATACCAGCCTACGAGCAGTACTTC; CDR3 protein: CASSLSGIPAYEQYF
D gene: TRBD1; clone size: -; J gene: TRBJ1-6; V gene: TRBV28; CDR3 DNA: TGTGCCAGCAGCGTTGGGACAGGCGATCAGGGTTCGCCCCTCCACTTT; CDR3 protein: CASSVGTGDQGSPLHF
D gene: TRBD2; clone size: -; J gene: TRBJ2-1; V gene: TRBV11-2; CDR3 DNA: TGTGCCAGCAGCCCCCTAGCGGGGGGGCCTGTCAATGAGCAGTTCTTC; CDR3 protein: CASSPLAGGPVNEQFF
D gene: TRBD1; clone size: -; J gene: TRBJ1-4; V gene: TRBV19; CDR3 DNA: TGTGCCACAAGGCCGGCCGGGACAGGGATTCGAGCAGCAACTAATGAAAAACTGTTTTTT; CDR3 protein: CATRPAGTGIRAATNEKLFF
D gene: TRBD2; clone size: -; J gene: TRBJ2-7; V gene: TRBV28; CDR3 DNA: TGTGCCAGCCGGAGCGGGGGGCCCAGCTACGAGCAGTACTTC; CDR3 protein: CASRSGGPSYEQYF
D gene: -; clone size: once; J gene: TRBJ1-6; V gene: TRBV18; CDR3 DNA: TGTGCCAGCTCACCACCAGGGCCGGGATCACCCCTCCACTTT; CDR3 protein: CASSPPGPGSPLHF
D gene: -; clone size: -; J gene: TRBJ1-5; V gene: TRBV24-1; CDR3 DNA: TGTGCCACCAGCGTAGACGGGGGGATGCATCAGCCCCAGCATTTT; CDR3 protein: CATSVDGGMHQPQHF
D gene: TRBD1; clone size: -; J gene: TRBJ2-4; V gene: TRBV23-1; CDR3 DNA: TGCGCCAGCAGTCAAGACGTGGTAGGGCGACAGGGCCGAAACATTCAGTACTTC; CDR3 protein: CASSQDVVGRQGRNIQYF
D gene: -; clone size: -; J gene: TRBJ2-7; V gene: TRBV28; CDR3 DNA: TGTGCCAGTGTGGAAGGGACTTTTCCCTACGAGCAGTACTTC; CDR3 protein: CASVEGTFPYEQYF
D gene: -; clone size: -; J gene: TRBJ1-6; V gene: TRBV7-2; CDR3 DNA: TGTGCCAGCAGCGAGAGGGCAGGGGCCTATAATTCACCCCTCCACTTT; CDR3 protein: CASSERAGAYNSPLHF
D gene: -; clone size: -; J gene: TRBJ2-7; V gene: TRBV7-3; CDR3 DNA: TGTGCCAGCAGCTTGGTTCGCCGCGGGGTTAACGAGCAGTACTTC; CDR3 protein: CASSLVRRGVNEQYF
D gene: -; clone size: few; J gene: TRBJ1-5; V gene: TRBV3-1/TRBV3-2; CDR3 DNA: TGTGCCAGCAGCCAAATGGCAGGGAATCAGCCCCAGCATTTT; CDR3 protein: CASSQMAGNQPQHF
D gene: -; clone size: -; J gene: TRBJ1-5; V gene: TRBV28; CDR3 DNA: TGTGCCAGCACCCTAAGTACGGGAAGCAATCAGCCCCAGCATTTT; CDR3 protein: CASTLSTGSNQPQHF
D gene: -; clone size: -; J gene: TRBJ1-3; V gene: TRBV11-2; CDR3 DNA: TGTGCCAGCAGCCCGGTGGGAAACACCATATATTTT; CDR3 protein: CASSPVGNTIYF
D gene: -; clone size: -; J gene: TRBJ1-6; V gene: TRBV11-1; CDR3 DNA: TGTGCCAGCAGTGGACAGCACAATTCACCCCTCCACTTT; CDR3 protein: CASSGQHNSPLHF
D gene: TRBD1; clone size: -; J gene: TRBJ2-2; V gene: TRBV3-1/TRBV3-2; CDR3 DNA: TGTGCCAGCAGCCCGAGGACAGGGAACACCGGGGAGCTGTTTTTT; CDR3 protein: CASSPRTGNTGELFF